This TCR beta chain was captured by sequencing in a study of T cell responses to AZD1222 COVID-19 vaccine. Study-wide results and caveats: Dominant CD4 TCR responses targeted spike regions 160-218 and 743-854. There were mostly white British donors and more females than males, and clonal diversity was possibly underestimated.

The assay was immunoSEQ multiplex PCR, and TCRdb's table has in-frame clones only and misses some. Of approximately 150,000 clones detected, 94% appear once; the ten largest clones hold 4% to 5.5%. To note about this clone: Its antigen is unknown.

The CDR3 is 14 residues long. Germline V gene sequence: CDR1 GTSNPN, CDR2 SVGIG (reference sequence). V gave up 4 bases and J gave up 0 bases, with 13 bases separating them. The TCR originated in an adult who received the AZD1222 COVID-19 vaccine. The chain employs TRBV30 and TRBJ2-7; no clear D gene. The sample consisted of peripheral blood, taken 28 days after the second AZD1222 dose. CDR3 loop: CAWMPALSSYEQYF. The CDR3 coding sequence is TGTGCCTGGATGCCAGCGCTTAGCTCCTACGAGCAGTACTTC.